Listed below are T cell receptor beta chains from one sample, sequenced in a study of cytomegalovirus exposure and HLA in healthy donors. The repertoire was sequenced with immunoSEQ multiplex PCR; TCRdb's copy has only in-frame clones and lacks some. The table lists about 190,000 clones, 60% to 80% of them singletons, with approximately 2.8% in the top ten. The source material was PBMCs. These receptors were collected from a woman aged 25-40 years in good health and CMV-seropositive. Both conserved end residues are part of each CDR3. The order of the fields is D gene, clone size, V gene, J gene, CDR3 DNA, CDR3 protein. A D gene is named only where the DNA matches it firmly. Not every row has a clone size; where given, it reads once, few, many or a size class.

D gene: TRBD1; clone size: NA; V gene: TRBV4-1; J gene: TRBJ2-1; CDR3 DNA: TGCGCCAGCAGCCAATTCAGGGGGTCCTACAATGAGCAGTTCTTC; CDR3 protein: CASSQFRGSYNEQFF
D gene: TRBD2; clone size: NA; V gene: TRBV4-1; J gene: TRBJ2-7; CDR3 DNA: TGCGCCAGCAGCCAAGAGGGTAGCGGGCGCAACTCCTACGAGCAGTACTTC; CDR3 protein: CASSQEGSGRNSYEQYF
D gene: NA; clone size: once; V gene: TRBV29-1; J gene: TRBJ2-1; CDR3 DNA: TGCAGCGTTGAGGGGAACAGGGTGGGCAATGAGCAGTTCTTC; CDR3 protein: CSVEGNRVGNEQFF
D gene: TRBD1; clone size: NA; V gene: TRBV4-1; J gene: TRBJ1-1; CDR3 DNA: TGCGCCAGCAGCCAGGGACAGGGGCTGAGGAACACTGAAGCTTTCTTT; CDR3 protein: CASSQGQGLRNTEAFF
D gene: TRBD2; clone size: NA; V gene: TRBV27; J gene: TRBJ2-7; CDR3 DNA: TGTGCCAGCAGCTCGGGACTAGCCTACGAGCAGTACTTC; CDR3 protein: CASSSGLAYEQYF
D gene: NA; clone size: few; V gene: TRBV10-3; J gene: TRBJ1-1; CDR3 DNA: TGTGCCATCAGACAACAGCGGGACACTGAAGCTTTCTTT; CDR3 protein: CAIRQQRDTEAFF
D gene: NA; clone size: once; V gene: TRBV5-1; J gene: TRBJ2-5; CDR3 DNA: TGCGCCAGCAGCTTGGGATGGGCCCAAGAGACCCAGTACTTC; CDR3 protein: CASSLGWAQETQYF
D gene: NA; clone size: NA; V gene: TRBV11-3; J gene: TRBJ2-1; CDR3 DNA: TGTGCCAGCAGCTTAGATTGGAGTACGGTCGACAATGAGCAGTTCTTC; CDR3 protein: CASSLDWSTVDNEQFF
D gene: NA; clone size: once; V gene: TRBV7-9; J gene: TRBJ2-7; CDR3 DNA: TGTGCCAGCAGCTCCCCACCCGACCGGGCCTACGAGCAGTACTTC; CDR3 protein: CASSSPPDRAYEQYF
D gene: NA; clone size: NA; V gene: TRBV28; J gene: TRBJ1-1; CDR3 DNA: TGTGCCAGCATCTTGTCAGGGGCTGAAGCTTTCTTT; CDR3 protein: CASILSGAEAFF
D gene: TRBD2; clone size: few; V gene: TRBV6-6; J gene: TRBJ2-2; CDR3 DNA: TGTGCCAGCGGGGAGGGAACTCTTACGGCACGGGAGCTGTTTTTT; CDR3 protein: CASGEGTLTARELFF
D gene: TRBD2; clone size: NA; V gene: TRBV11-2; J gene: TRBJ2-1; CDR3 DNA: TGTGCCAGCAGCTACCTAGCGGAGTACGACAATGAGCAGTTCTTC; CDR3 protein: CASSYLAEYDNEQFF
D gene: TRBD1; clone size: NA; V gene: TRBV15; J gene: TRBJ2-7; CDR3 DNA: TGTGCCACCAGCAGAATCGACAGGGGCGAGCAGTACTTC; CDR3 protein: CATSRIDRGEQYF
D gene: TRBD2; clone size: NA; V gene: TRBV28; J gene: TRBJ2-3; CDR3 DNA: TGTGCCAGCAGTTTAACCCCGACTAGCGGGGTAAATACAGATACGCAGTATTTT; CDR3 protein: CASSLTPTSGVNTDTQYF
D gene: NA; clone size: NA; V gene: TRBV27; J gene: TRBJ2-7; CDR3 DNA: TGTGCCAGCAGCCCTAGCTCCGGGGACACTCCCTACGAGCAGTACTTC; CDR3 protein: CASSPSSGDTPYEQYF
D gene: TRBD2; clone size: NA; V gene: TRBV4-2; J gene: TRBJ2-5; CDR3 DNA: TGTGCCAGCAGCCAGGGGACTAGCGGGAGTGAGGAGACCCAGTACTTC; CDR3 protein: CASSQGTSGSEETQYF
D gene: NA; clone size: few; V gene: TRBV10-2; J gene: TRBJ1-6; CDR3 DNA: TGCGCCAGCAGTGCCGGCAGGGAGGGCTCACCCCTCCACTTT; CDR3 protein: CASSAGREGSPLHF
D gene: TRBD2; clone size: few; V gene: TRBV2; J gene: TRBJ2-7; CDR3 DNA: TGTGCCAGCAGAAAAGGACTAGCGGCCGAGCAGTACTTC; CDR3 protein: CASRKGLAAEQYF
D gene: NA; clone size: NA; V gene: TRBV19; J gene: TRBJ2-7; CDR3 DNA: TGTGCCAGTAGTATAGGACAGACCACAGCCTACGAGCAGTACTTC; CDR3 protein: CASSIGQTTAYEQYF
D gene: TRBD2; clone size: NA; V gene: TRBV19; J gene: TRBJ2-1; CDR3 DNA: TGTGCCAGTAAAAGGAGTGGGGAGGGTAATGAGCAGTTCTTC; CDR3 protein: CASKRSGEGNEQFF
D gene: TRBD2; clone size: NA; V gene: TRBV4-2; J gene: TRBJ2-1; CDR3 DNA: TGTGCCAGCAGCCCGCCTGGGGGGGACAATGAGCAGTTCTTC; CDR3 protein: CASSPPGGDNEQFF
D gene: NA; clone size: NA; V gene: TRBV5-1; J gene: TRBJ1-1; CDR3 DNA: TGCGCCAGCAGTATGGCAGGAACTCTCATGAACACTGAAGCTTTCTTT; CDR3 protein: CASSMAGTLMNTEAFF
D gene: NA; clone size: NA; V gene: TRBV27; J gene: TRBJ2-3; CDR3 DNA: TGTGCCAGCAGTTTACTTGGAGCGGACGTCACAGATACGCAGTATTTT; CDR3 protein: CASSLLGADVTDTQYF
D gene: TRBD1; clone size: NA; V gene: TRBV28; J gene: TRBJ1-2; CDR3 DNA: TGTGCCAGCAGTTTACCGCAGGGGGCTGAGAATGGCTACACCTTC; CDR3 protein: CASSLPQGAENGYTF